The entry below gives a single T cell receptor (beta chain) sequence along with its context. This CDR3 comprises 13 residues. Germline CDR1 is MDHEN and CDR2 is SYDVKM. Trimming removed 4 bases from V and 8 bases from J, with 11 bases in between. Authors' methods: Counts of nucleated cells, estimated from reference gene primer amplification, were obtained. Assay: immunoSEQ multiplex PCR; the TCRdb copy retains only in-frame clones and omits some. From that table come the V and J calls and clone size; the DNA was used to work out D and trimming. The sample includes some 500,000 clones, 70% to 90% of them seen just once. This sample was included in a study of blood T cell repertoires in COVID-19. In the study overall: Some COVID-19 samples were acute and others convalescent; all came from the United States, Italy and Spain. T cells, B-cell-depleted T cells, or PBMCs supplied cDNA or gDNA.

The sequencing sample was made of peripheral blood. The rearrangement joins TRBV28 to TRBJ1-4; the D gene is possibly TRBD1 (5 bases). The receptor was isolated from a woman aged 45-59 years with COVID-19, enrolled during active disease. CDR3 residues: CASSSGVQEKLFF. The CDR3 DNA reads TGTGCCAGCAGTTCGGGGGTTCAGGAAAAACTGTTTTTT.